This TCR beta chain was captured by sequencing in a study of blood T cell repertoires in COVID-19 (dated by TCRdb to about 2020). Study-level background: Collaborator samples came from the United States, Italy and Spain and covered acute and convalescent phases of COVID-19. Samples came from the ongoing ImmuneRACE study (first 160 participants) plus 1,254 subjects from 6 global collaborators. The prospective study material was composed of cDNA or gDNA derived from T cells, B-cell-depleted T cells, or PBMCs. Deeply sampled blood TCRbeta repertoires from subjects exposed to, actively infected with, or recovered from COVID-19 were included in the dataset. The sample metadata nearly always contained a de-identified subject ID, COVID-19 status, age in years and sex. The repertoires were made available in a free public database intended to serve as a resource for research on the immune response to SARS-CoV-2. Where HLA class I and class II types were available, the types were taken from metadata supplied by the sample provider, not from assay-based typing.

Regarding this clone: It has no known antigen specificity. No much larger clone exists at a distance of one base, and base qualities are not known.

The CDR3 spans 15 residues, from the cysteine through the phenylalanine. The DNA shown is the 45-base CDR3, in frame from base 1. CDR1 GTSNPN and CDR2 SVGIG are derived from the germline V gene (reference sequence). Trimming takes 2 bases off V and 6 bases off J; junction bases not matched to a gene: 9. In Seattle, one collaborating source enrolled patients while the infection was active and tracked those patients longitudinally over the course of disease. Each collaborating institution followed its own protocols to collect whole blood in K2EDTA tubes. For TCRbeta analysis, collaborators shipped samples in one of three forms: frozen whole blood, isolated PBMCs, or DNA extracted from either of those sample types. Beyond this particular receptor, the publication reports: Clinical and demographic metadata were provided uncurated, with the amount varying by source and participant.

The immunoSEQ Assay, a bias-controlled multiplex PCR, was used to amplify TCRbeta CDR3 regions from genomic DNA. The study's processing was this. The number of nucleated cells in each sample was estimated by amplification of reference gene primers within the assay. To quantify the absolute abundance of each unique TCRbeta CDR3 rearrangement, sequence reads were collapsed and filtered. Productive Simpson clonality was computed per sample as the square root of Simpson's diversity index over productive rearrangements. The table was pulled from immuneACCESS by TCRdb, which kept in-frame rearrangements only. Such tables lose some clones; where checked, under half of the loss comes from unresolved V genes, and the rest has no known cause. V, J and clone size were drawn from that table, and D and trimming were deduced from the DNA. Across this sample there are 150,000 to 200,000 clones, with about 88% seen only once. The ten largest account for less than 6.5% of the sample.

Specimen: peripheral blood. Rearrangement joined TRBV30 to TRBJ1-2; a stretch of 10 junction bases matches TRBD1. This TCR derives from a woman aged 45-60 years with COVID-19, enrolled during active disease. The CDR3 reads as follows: CAWSPPWDRGNGYTF. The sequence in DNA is TGTGCCTGGAGTCCACCCTGGGACAGGGGCAATGGCTACACCTTC.